What follows is one T cell receptor beta chain and its context. The same CDR3 arises from other DNA sequences in this sample as well. The record originates from a study of blood T cell repertoires in COVID-19. In the authors' workflow: Using reference gene primer amplification, nucleated cell counts were estimated. Assay: immunoSEQ multiplex PCR; the TCRdb copy retains only in-frame clones and omits some. V and J calls and clone size are those listed in that table; D and trimming were worked out from the DNA. The sample includes roughly 250,000 clones, around four fifths of them seen just once. The sample taken for sequencing was peripheral blood. The clonotype comes from a woman in her 70s with acute or convalescent COVID-19.

CDR3 region: CATGQGAQETQYF. In nucleotides, the CDR3 is TGTGCCACCGGTCAAGGAGCGCAAGAGACCCAGTACTTC. This chain links TRBV24-1 with TRBJ2-5, with no clear D. V was pared by 9 bases and J by 2 bases, with 12 bases between. Per germline, CDR1 KGHDR and CDR2 SFDVKD. The CDR3 has 13 residues.